This entry lists 5 T cell receptor beta chains sequenced from one sample in a study of blood T cell repertoires in COVID-19. Repertoires were generated with immunoSEQ multiplex PCR, while TCRdb's copy carries only in-frame clones and drops some. The repertoire has 180,000 or so clones, around 85% of them found once; the top ten carry about 1.2%. The specimen sequenced was peripheral blood. These receptors were obtained from a man between 60 and 70 years old who had recovered from COVID-19.

The rearrangement links TRBV5-1 to TRBJ2-5; D unclear. The germline V and J ends were trimmed by 2 bases and 5 bases, with 10 bases remaining between them. The CDR3 has 13 amino acids. The germline V gene encodes CDR1 SGHRS and CDR2 YFSETQ. CDR3 sequence reads: CASSFTPAETQYF. The CDR3 coding sequence is TGCGCCAGCAGCTTTACGCCCGCGGAGACCCAGTACTTC.

The rearrangement joins TRBV13 to TRBJ2-7; 9 bases match TRBD1. This CDR3 spans 14 amino acids. Trimming at V came to 10 bases and at J to 5 bases, leaving 12 bases not matched to a gene. Germline values: CDR1 PRHDT, CDR2 FYEKMQ (reference sequence). CDR3 amino acids: CATFRGTGNHEQYF. CDR3 DNA sequence: TGTGCCACCTTCCGAGGGACAGGGAACCACGAGCAGTACTTC.

V usage is TRBV30 and J usage is TRBJ2-5; the match to TRBD2 covers 16 bases. The V segment lost 4 bases and the J segment 7 bases; nucleotides outside the gene matches: 3. The CDR3 length is 14 residues. From germline, CDR1 is GTSNPN and CDR2 SVGIG (reference sequence). The CDR3 is CAWMGTSGRATQYF. CDR3 bases: TGTGCCTGGATGGGGACTAGCGGGAGGGCGACCCAGTACTTC.

J is TRBJ2-7 and V is TRBV7-2; weak D call: TRBD2 (6 bases). The germline CDR1 and CDR2 sequences are SGHTA and FQGNSA. The CDR3 consists of 15 residues. V was pared by 2 bases and J by 5 bases, with 16 bases between. Here the CDR3 reads CASSLSGGNAHEQYF. The CDR3 coding sequence is TGTGCCAGCAGCTTATCGGGCGGGAATGCCCACGAGCAGTACTTC.

This clone showed up just a few times. V is TRBV15 and J is TRBJ2-7; TRBD1 aligns across 8 bases. CDR1 and CDR2 (germline): LNHNV, YYDKDF (reference sequence). Germline trimming cut 2 bases from V and 2 bases from J; bases unmatched to any gene: 2. The CDR3 totals 14 residues. The CDR3 sequence: CATSRQGAPYEQYF. CDR3 coding DNA: TGTGCCACCAGCAGACAGGGGGCCCCCTACGAGCAGTACTTC.